These 21 T cell receptor beta chains were sequenced from one sample in a study of blood T cell repertoires in COVID-19. Profiling relied on immunoSEQ multiplex PCR, and the TCRdb table lists in-frame clones only, not all of them. The profile shows 150,000 or so clones, 70% to 85% of them singletons. Sequencing input: peripheral blood. Every receptor here comes from a woman aged 50 to 65 with acute or convalescent COVID-19.

The chain is built from TRBV15 and TRBJ2-7; 7 nucleotides align to TRBD1. CDR1 and CDR2 (germline): LNHNV, YYDKDF (reference sequence). With V trimmed by 4 bases and J by 3 bases, 12 bases remained unmatched. The CDR3 runs to 16 residues. The CDR3 DNA reads as TGTGCCACCAGCAAATCAACAGGGGCAAGCGGCTACGAGCAGTACTTC. It is translated as CATSKSTGASGYEQYF.

The chain couples TRBV29-1 to TRBJ2-1, with 8 bases identical to TRBD2. Germline V gene sequence: CDR1 SQVTM, CDR2 ANQGSEA. The CDR3 sequence is 14 residues long. V lost 1 base to trimming and J lost 4 bases; unmatched junction nucleotides: 3. The CDR3 region is CSVEGLATYNEQFF. The CDR3 bases are TGCAGCGTTGAAGGACTAGCGACATACAATGAGCAGTTCTTC.

The rearrangement uses TRBV19 and TRBJ1-5; 7 nucleotides align to TRBD1. J lost 7 bases, V lost 9 bases, and 12 bases had no gene match. The CDR3 is made up of 14 amino acids. Germline V gene sequence: CDR1 LNHDA, CDR2 SQIVND (reference sequence). CDR3 residues: CASGSSGGKQPQHF. The DNA of the CDR3 is TGTGCCAGCGGAAGCTCAGGGGGTAAACAGCCCCAGCATTTT.

V usage is TRBV5-1 and J usage is TRBJ2-5; 10 bases match TRBD2. Germline CDR1 SGHRS, CDR2 YFSETQ. The CDR3 is 14 amino acids. V gave up 4 bases and J gave up 5 bases; unmatched junction bases: 5. The CDR3 region is CASSGGTSEETQYF. The CDR3 bases are TGCGCCAGCAGCGGGGGGACTAGCGAGGAGACCCAGTACTTC.

The V call is TRBV6-2 or TRBV6-3, the J call TRBJ2-1; 8 bases map to TRBD2. The V gene's germline CDR1 is MNHEY and CDR2 SVGEGT. The CDR3 extends over 15 amino acids. J gave up 6 bases and V 4 bases, and 8 bases lay outside the gene matches. CDR3 nucleotide sequence: TGTGCCAGCAGTTTAAGGCGGGGGGCTCTCAATGAGCAGTTCTTC. Its translation: CASSLRRGALNEQFF.

For the CDR3, the DNA is TGTGCCAGCAGCTTCCAGGCGGTTGAGGGTGAAAAACTGTTTTTT. Amino acids: CASSFQAVEGEKLFF. The V call is TRBV7-6, the J call TRBJ1-4; D gene uncertain. Per germline, CDR1 SGHVS and CDR2 FNYEAQ. V was pared by 3 bases and J by 7 bases, with 15 bases between. The CDR3 runs 15 residues.

This chain connects TRBV4-3 to TRBJ1-2; 7 bases agree with TRBD1. CDR1 is LGHNA and CDR2 is YSLEER in the germline V gene. The CDR3 is made up of 14 amino acids. Unmatched junction bases numbered 10, after V lost 7 bases and J lost 5 bases. CDR3 in amino acids: CASTSTGRGYGYTF. The CDR3 DNA is TGCGCCAGCACCTCGACAGGGCGAGGGTATGGCTACACCTTC.

The chain has TRBV7-9 and TRBJ1-2; D remains ambiguous. The length of the CDR3 is 12 residues. From germline, CDR1 is SEHNR and CDR2 FQNEAQ (reference sequence). Deletions cut 5 bases from V and 6 bases from J, with 10 bases between. CDR3 nucleotides: TGTGCCAGCAGCGAAACGAGGGATGGCTACACCTTC. Translated: CASSETRDGYTF.

The rearrangement links TRBV19 to TRBJ2-3; the D gene is possibly TRBD2 (5 bases). Germline-derived CDR1 and CDR2 are LNHDA and SQIVND (reference sequence). There are 15 residues in the CDR3. Trimming left V 3 bases short and J 6 bases short, with 16 bases between. CDR3 in DNA: TGTGCCAGTAGTATTAGCGTCGGTAGTCCGGATACGCAGTATTTT. It yields the protein CASSISVGSPDTQYF. Together with reference TRBV19 and TRBJ2-3, the CDR3 gives the full variable domain: DGGITQSPKYLFRKEGQNVTLSCEQNLNHDAMYWYRQDPGQGLRLIYYSQIVNDFQKGDIAEGYSVSREKKESFPLTVTSAQKNPTAFYLCASSISVGSPDTQYFGPGTRLTVL.

A single count supports this clone. The chain is built from TRBV3-1 (or the pseudogene TRBV3-2) and TRBJ2-2; 13 positions match TRBD2. Germline-derived CDR1 and CDR2 are LGHDT and YNNKEL (reference sequence). V shed 4 bases, J shed 4 bases, and the junction held 12 bases outside the gene matches. CDR3 length equals 19 residues. CDR3: CASSPGTSGVGRGTGELFF. In DNA, the CDR3 is TGTGCCAGCAGCCCCGGGACTAGCGGGGTAGGCCGGGGCACCGGGGAGCTGTTTTTT.

CDR3 DNA sequence: TGTGCCAGCAGCCCCTGGACAGGGGGAATGAACACTGAAGCTTTCTTT. It is translated as CASSPWTGGMNTEAFF. J is TRBJ1-1 and V is TRBV9; 10 nucleotides align to TRBD1. Germline V lookup: CDR1 SGDLS, CDR2 YYNGEE. V was clipped by 4 bases and J by 0 bases; unmatched bases: 6. This CDR3 has 16 amino acids.

This chain uses TRBV27 with TRBJ2-1; D is perhaps TRBD2 (5 bases). Germline lookup yields CDR1 MNHEY and CDR2 SMNVEV (reference sequence). This CDR3 contains 15 residues. V was clipped by 1 base and J by 3 bases, with 10 bases between them. CDR3 amino acids: CASSLLTRYYNEQFF. CDR3 coding DNA: TGTGCCAGCAGTTTATTAACTAGGTACTACAATGAGCAGTTCTTC.

V is TRBV5-4 and J is TRBJ1-6, with unresolved D. With 4 bases removed from V and 6 bases from J, the gap between germline ends came to 14 bases. CDR1 and CDR2 from the germline V gene are SGHNT and YYREEE (reference sequence). The CDR3 extends over 15 amino acids. CDR3 nucleotides: TGTGCCAGCAGCCCGGGAGGAGAACGTAATTCACCCCTCCACTTT. Encoded protein: CASSPGGERNSPLHF.

The V and J genes are TRBV12-2 and TRBJ1-2; TRBD1 reflects the table's D call only, with no check against the DNA. TRBV12-2 is recorded as a pseudogene. The CDR3 extends over 16 amino acids. As DNA, the CDR3 is TGTGCAAGTCGCTTAGAGCACAGGAGAGCTAACTATGGCTACACCTTC. It specifies CASRLEHRRANYGYTF.

On this clone itself: Other DNA sequences in this specimen translate into the identical CDR3. This rearrangement joins TRBV27 to TRBJ1-2, with a possible D match to TRBD1 (5 bases). Germline CDR1 reads MNHEY; CDR2 reads SMNVEV (reference sequence). Trimming took off 2 bases at V and 8 bases at J, with 12 bases between the two ends. The length of the CDR3 is 13 residues. DNA of the CDR3: TGTGCCAGCAGTTTAGGGCAGGGAGGAGGCTACACCTTC. It encodes CASSLGQGGGYTF.

The chain carries TRBV2 and TRBJ2-7; 9 bases fit TRBD2. V dropped 6 bases and J dropped 2; count of bases not matched to a gene: 8. Per the germline V gene, CDR1 is SNHLY and CDR2 is FYNNEI. The CDR3 extends over 15 amino acids. CDR3 sequence: CASSGASGGPYEQYF. CDR3 coding DNA: TGTGCCAGCAGCGGAGCGAGCGGGGGGCCCTACGAGCAGTACTTC. The full variable domain, its missing parts supplied by reference TRBV2 and TRBJ2-7, is EPEVTQTPSHQVTQMGQEVILRCVPISNHLYFYWYRQILGQKVEFLVSFYNNEISEKSEIFDDQFSVERPDGSNFTLKIRSTKLEDSAMYFCASSGASGGPYEQYFGPGTRLTVT.

This clone was detected once. CDR3 sequence reads: CAISEPGQGAGEAFF. The CDR3 DNA follows: TGTGCCATCAGTGAGCCGGGACAGGGGGCGGGTGAAGCTTTCTTT. The V gene is TRBV10-3, the J gene TRBJ1-1; TRBD1 matches at 12 bases. From germline, CDR1 is ENHRY and CDR2 SYGVKD. This CDR3 contains 15 residues. V lost 2 bases to trimming and J lost 7 bases; unmatched junction nucleotides: 5.

This clone was recorded once. This chain links TRBV5-5 with TRBJ1-6; TRBD1 aligns across 7 bases. Trimming took 5 bases from V and 9 from J; bases not matched to a gene: 14. Looked up from germline, CDR1 is SGHKS and CDR2 is YYEKEE (reference sequence). CDR3 size: 16 residues. The CDR3 loop reads CASRDARQGSGSPLHF. The CDR3 region has the DNA TGTGCCAGCAGGGATGCCCGACAGGGATCGGGTTCACCCCTCCACTTT.

The chain couples TRBV4-2 to TRBJ2-2, with TRBD1 as a possible D gene (5 bases). CDR1 LGHNA and CDR2 YNFKEQ come from the germline V gene. The CDR3 consists of 15 residues. V dropped 1 base and J dropped 1 base, with 7 bases sitting between them. The CDR3 sequence is CASSQVQGNTGELFF. CDR3 coding DNA: TGTGCCAGCAGCCAAGTTCAGGGGAACACCGGGGAGCTGTTTTTT.

CDR3 in amino acids: CASSLEVRTGVRNQPQHF. The CDR3 DNA reads as TGTGCCAGCAGCTTGGAGGTCAGGACAGGGGTCCGCAATCAGCCCCAGCATTTT. This chain connects TRBV5-6 to TRBJ1-5; 9 nucleotides match TRBD1. CDR3 size: 18 residues. Germline assignment: CDR1 SGHDT and CDR2 YYEEEE. The ends lost 0 bases at V and 2 bases at J; junction bases unmatched: 9.

V is TRBV7-2 and J is TRBJ2-7; the D is unclear. Germline loops: CDR1 SGHTA, CDR2 FQGNSA. The CDR3 runs 13 residues. V was trimmed by 2 bases and J by 6 bases, leaving 11 bases between them. CDR3 coding DNA: TGTGCCAGCAGCTTACCCTTCCGGAGCGAGCAGTACTTC. It codes for CASSLPFRSEQYF.